The 15 T cell receptor beta chains given below trace back to one sample, sequenced in a study of T cell repertoires in cytomegalovirus infection (dated by TCRdb to the late 2010s). These receptors' targets are unknown. Instrument used: Illumina HiSeq 1500. TCRdb handled the public reads itself, with Q25 trimming in fastp and clone calling in MiXCR, and kept productive beta chains. Each entry merges the rows of one CDR3 protein and shows their most common DNA and genes. The sample table lists fewer than 1,000,000 distinct CDR3 sequences, more than 25% of them with a count of one. Of the sample, around 15% is held by the ten largest clones. The sample's treatment or condition label, in plain terms: in vitro stimulation with specific CMV peptide epitopes to enrich CMV-specific T cells. This specimen was cultured CD8+ T cells from PBMCs, taken from culture after CMV antigen stimulation. The origin of the receptors is a human donor in good health (CMV status not recorded). Some clones in this sample may be carry-over from other donors' samples.

The chain couples TRBV20-1 to TRBJ2-7, with 12 nucleotides matching TRBD2. Germline assignment: CDR1 DFQATT and CDR2 SNEGSKA (reference sequence). The CDR3 is made up of 16 amino acids. V shed 6 bases and J 0 bases; nucleotides not matched to a gene: 9. The CDR3 DNA is TGCAGTGCCACCATGACTAGCGGGGGACCCTCCTACGAGCAGTACTTC. It is translated as CSATMTSGGPSYEQYF.

This clonotype was detected a few times. The V call is TRBV28, the J call TRBJ2-7; tentatively, D is TRBD1 or TRBD2 (6 bases each). The CDR3 has 14 amino acids. V shed 6 bases and J shed 5 bases, with 17 bases lying between them. CDR1 is MDHEN, CDR2 SYDVKM, per germline. The CDR3 nucleotides read TGTGCCAGCAGGCCTCCAGGGGCGGGGAACGAGCAGTACGTC. Residues: CASRPPGAGNEQYV.

The chain is built from TRBV27 and TRBJ1-6, with 7 nucleotides matching TRBD1. The V gene end was trimmed by 3 bases and the J gene end by 6 bases; junction bases not matched to a gene: 5. Germline V gene data show CDR1 as MNHEY and CDR2 as SMNVEV (reference sequence). CDR3 length: 15 residues. The DNA for the CDR3 is TGTGCCAGCAGTTTTCAGGACAGGCTTAATTCACCCCTCCACTTT. Protein sequence: CASSFQDRLNSPLHF.

This clonotype was recorded at least ten times. This chain links TRBV12-3 or TRBV12-4 with TRBJ2-5, with 7 bases matching TRBD2. J was trimmed by 5 bases and V by 6 bases; bases with no gene match: 6. The CDR3 has 13 residues. CDR3 nucleotides: TGTGCCAGCAGCTTGGCCGGGGGGGAGACCCAGTACTTC. This codes for CASSLAGGETQYF.

This chain uses TRBV7-6 with TRBJ1-2, with 12 nucleotides matching TRBD1. This CDR3 is built from 17 residues. V lost 5 bases, J lost 4 bases, and 11 bases stayed unmatched. Germline lookup yields CDR1 SGHVS and CDR2 FNYEAQ. CDR3 in DNA: TGTGCCAGCAGCCCAGGGACAGGGGGCGGACGGGGCTATGGCTACACCTTC. Its translation: CASSPGTGGGRGYGYTF.

For the CDR3, the DNA is TGCGCCAGCAGCCAAGACCAGAGTGAGCAGTTCTTC. Its translation: CASSQDQSEQFF. The genes are TRBV4-1 and TRBJ2-1; D gene unclear. Germline V lookup: CDR1 MGHRA, CDR2 YSYEKL. The germline V and J ends were trimmed by 0 bases and 9 bases, with 6 bases remaining between them. This CDR3 region has 12 residues.

This clonotype was counted between two and nine times. The V call is TRBV5-1, the J call TRBJ1-1; 10 bases match TRBD1. The V and J ends lost 2 bases and 0 bases, in that order; junction bases with no gene match: 7. This CDR3 has 17 amino acids. From germline, CDR1 is SGHRS and CDR2 YFSETQ. The DNA for the CDR3 is TGCGCCAGCAGCTTCTCCGGGACAGGGGTGATGAACACTGAAGCTTTCTTT. Its translation: CASSFSGTGVMNTEAFF.

CDR3 bases: TGTGCCAGCAGACTTGCGGGACAGGGATCCTACGAGCAGTACGTC. Residues: CASRLAGQGSYEQYV. V usage is TRBV27 and J usage is TRBJ2-7, with TRBD1 matching 9 bases. This CDR3 region has 15 residues. Germline CDR1 is MNHEY and CDR2 is SMNVEV (reference sequence). Trimming cost V 6 bases and J 1 base; bases outside gene matches: 7.

Comment on this clonotype: A much larger clone differs by one base, so this may be a read error. CDR3 protein: CTSSLKGRGRETQYF. The CDR3 bases are TGTACCAGCAGCTTGAAAGGGAGGGGGAGAGAGACCCAGTACTTC. J is TRBJ2-5 and V is TRBV5-6, with D possibly matching TRBD2 (7 bases). Germline lookup yields CDR1 SGHDT and CDR2 YYEEEE. This CDR3 spans 15 amino acids. Looking up the rest from reference TRBV5-6 and TRBJ2-5 gives the full variable domain: DAGVTQSPTHLIKTRGQQVTLRCSPKSGHDTVSWYQQALGQGPQFIFQYYEEEERQRGNFPDRFSGHQFPNYSSELNVNALLLGDSALYLCTSSLKGRGRETQYFGPGTRLLVL.

This chain links TRBV6-6 with TRBJ1-3, with D possibly matching TRBD1 (6 bases). The ends were cut back, 2 bases at V and 4 bases at J, with 18 bases in the middle. There are 17 residues in the CDR3. Germline CDR1 reads MNHNY; CDR2 reads SVGAGI (reference sequence). The CDR3 sequence: CASSYHIGQLRGNTIYF. CDR3 DNA sequence: TGTGCCAGCAGTTACCACATTGGACAGTTGAGAGGAAACACCATATATTTT.

This clonotype has a count of ten or more. This sequence joins TRBV7-9 and TRBJ1-4; no firm D call. The germline V and J ends were trimmed by 5 bases and 0 bases, with 10 bases remaining between them. Germline assignment: CDR1 SEHNR and CDR2 FQNEAQ (reference sequence). The CDR3 has 15 amino acids. The chain's CDR3 is CASSPPAATNEKLFF. In nucleotides, the CDR3 is TGTGCCAGCAGCCCCCCGGCTGCAACTAATGAAAAACTGTTTTTT. The variable domain in full, completed from reference TRBV7-9 and TRBJ1-4, reads DTGVSQNPRHKITKRGQNVTFRCDPISEHNRLYWYRQTLGQGPEFLTYFQNEAQLEKSRLLSDRFSAERPKGSFSTLEIQRTEQGDSAMYLCASSPPAATNEKLFFGSGTQLSVL.

The DNA for the CDR3 is TGTGCCAGCAGCTTTGGGGGTTCGGGGACCGAGCAGTACGTC. Translating gives CASSFGGSGTEQYV. The gene calls are TRBV5-4 and TRBJ2-7; D may match TRBD1 or TRBD2 (5 bases each). The CDR3 is 14 amino acids. The germline V gene encodes CDR1 SGHNT and CDR2 YYREEE (reference sequence). The V end was cut by 2 bases, the J end by 6 bases, with 15 bases between.

V is TRBV7-9 and J is TRBJ2-1; TRBD2 matches 9 bases. The CDR3 is 16 residues long. Looked up from germline, CDR1 is SEHNR and CDR2 is FQNEAQ (reference sequence). Unmatched junction bases numbered 7, after V lost 5 bases and J lost 2 bases. CDR3 coding DNA: TGTGCCAGCAGCCCCCGACTAGCGGAAACCTACAATGAGCAGTTCTTC. The encoded protein is CASSPRLAETYNEQFF.

The chain is built from TRBV13 and TRBJ2-3; possible D gene TRBD1, 6 bases. Germline V gives CDR1 PRHDT, CDR2 FYEKMQ (reference sequence). The CDR3 contains 14 residues. Trimming pared 5 bases from V and 5 bases from J, leaving 14 bases between. CDR3 bases: TGTGCCAGCAGCCTGAGACAGGTTCGAGATACGCAGTATTTT. This gives the protein CASSLRQVRDTQYF.

V and J are TRBV7-6 and TRBJ1-6, with 7 nucleotides matching TRBD1. This CDR3 is 14 amino acids long. V shed 8 bases, J shed 6 bases, and the junction held 7 bases outside the gene matches. Germline lookup yields CDR1 SGHVS and CDR2 FNYEAQ. The chain's CDR3 is CASPSGDSNSPLHF. The CDR3 region has the DNA TGTGCCAGCCCCTCCGGGGACAGTAATTCACCCCTCCACTTT. Based on the CDR3 plus reference TRBV7-6 and TRBJ1-6, the full variable domain is GAGVSQSPRYKVTKRGQDVALRCDPISGHVSLYWYRQALGQGPEFLTYFNYEAQQDKSGLPNDRFSAERPEGSISTLTIQRTEQRDSAMYRCASPSGDSNSPLHFGNGTRLTVT.